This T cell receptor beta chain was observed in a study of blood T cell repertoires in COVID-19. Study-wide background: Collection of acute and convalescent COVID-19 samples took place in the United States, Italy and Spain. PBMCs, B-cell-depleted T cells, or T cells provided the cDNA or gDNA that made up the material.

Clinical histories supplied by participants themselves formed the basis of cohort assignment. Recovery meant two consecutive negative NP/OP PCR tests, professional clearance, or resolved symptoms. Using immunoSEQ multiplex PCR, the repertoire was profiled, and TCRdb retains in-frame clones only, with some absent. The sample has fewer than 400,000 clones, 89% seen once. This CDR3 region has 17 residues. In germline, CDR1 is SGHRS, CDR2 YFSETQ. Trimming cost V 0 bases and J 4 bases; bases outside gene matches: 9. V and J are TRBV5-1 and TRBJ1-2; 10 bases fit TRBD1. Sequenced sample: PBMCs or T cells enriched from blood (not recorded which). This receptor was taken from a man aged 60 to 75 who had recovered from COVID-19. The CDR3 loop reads CASSLVVGTGVSYGYTF. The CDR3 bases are TGCGCCAGCAGCTTGGTGGTCGGGACAGGGGTGAGCTATGGCTACACCTTC.